This T cell receptor beta chain was captured by sequencing in a study of graft-versus-host responses after intestinal transplantation (dated by TCRdb to about 2021). Background on the whole study: The transplants that recipients got were multivisceral, liver-intestinal, or isolated intestinal. The cohort enrolled approximately 24 intestinal transplant recipients, one of whom was a retransplant, and a few patients without pretransplant specimens were excluded. Rather than going through the commercial service, samples from a few later patients were sequenced in-house on an Illumina MiSeq and processed with MiXCR. Alloreactive clones were identified by sequencing pre-transplant mixed lymphocyte reaction products and comparing them with unstimulated pre-transplant donor and recipient T cells. Graft-versus-host and host-versus-graft alloreactive T cell clones were tracked in the graft, circulation and bone marrow after intestinal transplantation using bulk TCR-beta CDR3 sequencing. A peak of at least 4% donor T cells among recipient peripheral blood mononuclear cells was the definition used for donor T cell macrochimerism. Anti-thymocyte globulin induction was given to all recipients, followed by maintenance tacrolimus and steroids for approximately 3 years.

This clone was detected only once. The antigen it recognizes is unknown. Per-base quality was not reported, and no clone a single base away is much larger than it. Library preparation employed the immunoSEQ multiplex PCR assay. For most patients, genomic DNA was isolated with the Qiagen DNeasy Blood and Tissue Kit and sent frozen to Adaptive Biotechnologies for TCR sequencing. High-throughput TCR-beta CDR3 sequencing of genomic DNA from most patients was performed by Adaptive Biotechnologies. The published analysis was carried out like this. Adaptive's ImmunoSEQ software supplied the TCR sequencing data for about 18 patients, while MiXCR and VDJtools were used to process a few other patients. CD4 versus CD8 sorting errors were corrected by removing sequences found in both subsets at a frequency ratio below 5:1. CDR3 nucleotide sequences shared between donor and recipient were removed because the origin of such sequences could not be assigned. Alloreactive clones required at least 2-fold expansion over unstimulated cells and minimum CFSE-low frequency of 0.002% (template counts) or 0.001% (read counts). Mappable clones were those detected in sequenced pre-transplant spleen, lymph node, or MLR CFSE-low populations of the donor or recipient. Cumulative frequency of alloreactive clones was calculated as a percentage of all sequences weighted by copy number. TCRdb took over this immuneACCESS table, retaining in-frame rearrangements with V and J assigned. Such tables are incomplete; in checked studies, under half of the missing clones stem from an unresolved V gene, and the remainder is unexplained. The DNA gave D and trimming, while V, J and clone size come from that table. This sample comprises more than 65,000 clones, about 91% of them detected only once. 7% to 8.5% of the sample lies in the top ten.

The CDR3 starts with the cysteine, ends with the phenylalanine, and has 13 residues. Here the CDR3 DNA is all that survives: 39 bases in frame from base 1. Based on the germline V gene (reference sequence), the CDR1 and CDR2 sequences are PRHDT and FYEKMQ. V is pared back by 0 bases and J by 3 bases, with 5 bases lying between the germline termini. Here is what the overall study found, with its caveats: The relatively low number and heterogeneity of intestinal transplant patients limited the conclusions. Patients with donor T cell macrochimerism had high GvH to HvG T cell clonal ratios in their allografts. GvH clones were detected in recipient bone marrow, and some of these GvH clones were observed earlier in ileal mucosa or blood, consistent with an intestinal mucosal origin. Early after transplant, peak levels of circulating GvH clones were found to be associated with declines in HvG clones.

In light of the paper, this sample's time point label describes: cells obtained before transplantation from donor or recipient. CD3+CD4+ and CD3+CD8+ populations were FACS-sorted from unstimulated pre-transplant donor and recipient cells taken from spleen or lymph nodes. The specimen comprised unstimulated CD8+ T cells sorted from spleen or lymph node cells, sampled before transplant. The clonotype originates from a human donor who was the organ donor for an intestinal transplant. The rearrangement combines TRBV13 with TRBJ1-2; no D gene call is confident. For the CDR3, the sequence is CASSLGRDYGYTF. The DNA is TGTGCCAGCAGCTTAGGACGAGACTATGGCTACACCTTC.